The clone carrying this T cell receptor (beta chain) was recorded at least ten times. Its antigen is not known. This sample is drawn from a study of T cells in Graves' hyperthyroidism and ophthalmopathy. The study's findings and limits: Clonotypes that were expanded in thyroid above 0.001 mostly appeared in blood too. Ophthalmopathy and stable hyperthyroidism were separated by a 13 V-J model.

Using RNA transcripts as the source, TCR beta CDR3 regions were amplified. TCR CDR3 underwent first-round RT-PCR with the HTBI primer set. One entry per CDR3 protein results from TCRdb running MiXCR on the multiplex PCR reads. The sample lists 400,000 or so distinct CDR3 sequences; over 13% were seen once. The CDR3 is 12 amino acids. Trimming pared 6 bases from V and 10 bases from J, leaving 15 bases between. CDR1 SNHLY and CDR2 FYNNEI come from the germline V gene. Ophthalmopathy cases met thresholds of Clinical Activity Score at least 3, NOSPECS grade at least 4 and duration under 3 months. Every diagnosis used clinical symptoms, serum thyroxine and TRAb, thyroid ultrasound and orbital computed tomography.

The sequence derives from a man aged 50-60 years with Graves' ophthalmopathy. Sequenced sample: blood. The chain links TRBV2 to TRBJ1-1; D might be TRBD1 (6 bases). The CDR3 is CASRANREGAFF. The DNA for the CDR3 is TGTGCCAGCAGAGCTAACAGGGAAGGAGCTTTCTTT.